The rows below give T cell receptor beta chains drawn from one sample of a study of blood T cell repertoires in COVID-19. Sequencing used immunoSEQ multiplex PCR; TCRdb keeps in-frame clones, though not all of them. The sample has about 74,000 clones; around three quarters are singletons. Sequenced input: peripheral blood. The source of these receptors is a human donor in a cohort sampled during active COVID-19. Both conserved end residues are part of each CDR3. The D gene is left open where the match is weak. Only part of the rows carry a size: once, few, many, or a class if the clone is expanded.

d_gene: .; v_gene: TRBV30; abundance: .; j_gene: TRBJ2-5; CDR3nt: TGTGCCGGGCACAGGGAAGGGGTAGTAGAGACCCAGTACTTC; CDR3aa: CAGHREGVVETQYF
d_gene: TRBD2; v_gene: TRBV11-2; abundance: .; j_gene: TRBJ2-1; CDR3nt: TGTGCCAGCAGCTTACGGGCGGGAGGCACCGGGGATGAGCAGTTCTTC; CDR3aa: CASSLRAGGTGDEQFF
d_gene: TRBD2; v_gene: TRBV10-3; abundance: .; j_gene: TRBJ2-3; CDR3nt: TGTGCCATCAGTGAGGCTGGGCGGGAGTTGGGGACAGATACGCAGTATTTT; CDR3aa: CAISEAGRELGTDTQYF
d_gene: TRBD1; v_gene: TRBV5-4; abundance: .; j_gene: TRBJ2-1; CDR3nt: TGTGCCAGCAGCTTCCAAACCGGGACAGCTTCCTACAATGAGCAGTTCTTC; CDR3aa: CASSFQTGTASYNEQFF
d_gene: TRBD2; v_gene: TRBV6-2/TRBV6-3; abundance: .; j_gene: TRBJ2-7; CDR3nt: TGTGCCAGCAGTTCCCGGACTAGCACCTACGAGCAGTACTTC; CDR3aa: CASSSRTSTYEQYF
d_gene: TRBD2; v_gene: TRBV29-1; abundance: .; j_gene: TRBJ2-1; CDR3nt: TGCAGCGTTGAAGCTCTCCAAGCGGGAGGGCGGTACAATGAGCAGTTCTTC; CDR3aa: CSVEALQAGGRYNEQFF
d_gene: TRBD1; v_gene: TRBV2; abundance: few; j_gene: TRBJ1-1; CDR3nt: TGTGCCAGCATGCGGTATACAGGGGTTGTTTCGTTCACTGAAGCTTTCTTT; CDR3aa: CASMRYTGVVSFTEAFF
d_gene: TRBD2; v_gene: TRBV3-1/TRBV3-2; abundance: once; j_gene: TRBJ2-7; CDR3nt: TGTGCCAGCAGCCAGGGGACTACCCCCTACGAGCAGTACTTC; CDR3aa: CASSQGTTPYEQYF
d_gene: .; v_gene: TRBV6-5; abundance: .; j_gene: TRBJ2-2; CDR3nt: TGTGCCAGCGTAAGGCAGGGAGGCGGGGAGCTGTTTTTT; CDR3aa: CASVRQGGGELFF
d_gene: .; v_gene: TRBV5-1; abundance: .; j_gene: TRBJ2-1; CDR3nt: TGCGCCAGCAGCTTGGAAGGGGCGACCTACAATGAGCAGTTCTTC; CDR3aa: CASSLEGATYNEQFF
d_gene: .; v_gene: TRBV5-4; abundance: .; j_gene: TRBJ2-7; CDR3nt: TGTGCCAGCAGCCCGCCCGAGGCGCTAGGTCCTGACGAGCAGTACTTC; CDR3aa: CASSPPEALGPDEQYF
d_gene: TRBD2; v_gene: TRBV29-1; abundance: .; j_gene: TRBJ2-7; CDR3nt: TGCAGCGCTGGGGGGGACGAGACCTACGAGCAGTACTTC; CDR3aa: CSAGGDETYEQYF
d_gene: TRBD1; v_gene: TRBV5-1; abundance: .; j_gene: TRBJ1-2; CDR3nt: TGCGCCAGCAGCCCCAAGGGGACAGGGGCGCATGGCTACACCTTC; CDR3aa: CASSPKGTGAHGYTF
d_gene: .; v_gene: TRBV18; abundance: .; j_gene: TRBJ2-5; CDR3nt: TGTGCCAGCTCACCAAACTTCGGAGAGACCCAGTACTTC; CDR3aa: CASSPNFGETQYF
d_gene: TRBD1; v_gene: TRBV7-9; abundance: once; j_gene: TRBJ1-1; CDR3nt: TGTGCCAGCAGCGCCCAGGGGGCGTGGGCTTTCTTT; CDR3aa: CASSAQGAWAFF
d_gene: .; v_gene: TRBV29-1; abundance: many; j_gene: TRBJ2-7; CDR3nt: TGCAGCGCGACCCGGGCGGTCCCGGGGGACGAGCAGTACTTC; CDR3aa: CSATRAVPGDEQYF
d_gene: TRBD2; v_gene: TRBV20-1; abundance: .; j_gene: TRBJ2-1; CDR3nt: TGCAGTGCTAGTGGACTAGCGGGACTCTCGCCCGAGCTGGGAGAGCAGTTCTTC; CDR3aa: CSASGLAGLSPELGEQFF
d_gene: TRBD2; v_gene: TRBV7-7; abundance: .; j_gene: TRBJ2-3; CDR3nt: TGTGCTAGCAGCCCATACGGGACTAGCGGACTGAGATCCCCAGATACGCAGTATTTT; CDR3aa: CASSPYGTSGLRSPDTQYF
d_gene: .; v_gene: TRBV24-1; abundance: .; j_gene: TRBJ2-3; CDR3nt: TGTGCCACCAGTGATTTCTCAGATACGCAGTATTTT; CDR3aa: CATSDFSDTQYF
d_gene: TRBD1; v_gene: TRBV6-2/TRBV6-3; abundance: many; j_gene: TRBJ1-5; CDR3nt: TGTGCCAGCAGCCTATCACAGGGGGCAGGACAGCCCCAGCATTTT; CDR3aa: CASSLSQGAGQPQHF
d_gene: TRBD2; v_gene: TRBV11-3; abundance: many; j_gene: TRBJ2-2; CDR3nt: TGTGCCAGCAGCTCCGCCGGGGGGAGCACCGGGGAGCTGTTTTTT; CDR3aa: CASSSAGGSTGELFF
d_gene: .; v_gene: TRBV11-2; abundance: .; j_gene: TRBJ2-1; CDR3nt: TGTGCCAGCAGCTCATTCCGAGGCCTCTACGGCAATGAGCAGTTCTTC; CDR3aa: CASSSFRGLYGNEQFF
d_gene: .; v_gene: TRBV9; abundance: .; j_gene: TRBJ2-7; CDR3nt: TGTGCCAGCAGCGTAGAACAGGGAGGGACCTACGAGCAGTACTTC; CDR3aa: CASSVEQGGTYEQYF
d_gene: .; v_gene: TRBV6-1; abundance: .; j_gene: TRBJ2-3; CDR3nt: TGTGCCAGCAGTGAAGCAGTCGGGAGTTCGACAGATACGCAGTATTTT; CDR3aa: CASSEAVGSSTDTQYF
d_gene: TRBD1; v_gene: TRBV29-1; abundance: once; j_gene: TRBJ1-2; CDR3nt: TGCAGCGTTGCCCCGGGAGGGGGCGGGGGCTACACCTTC; CDR3aa: CSVAPGGGGGYTF
d_gene: TRBD2; v_gene: TRBV28; abundance: .; j_gene: TRBJ2-5; CDR3nt: TGTGCCAGCAGTTTCCCTAGCGGTAGTCACCAAGAGACCCAGTACTTC; CDR3aa: CASSFPSGSHQETQYF
d_gene: TRBD1; v_gene: TRBV5-1; abundance: once; j_gene: TRBJ1-1; CDR3nt: TGCGCCAGCAGCTTGGGCCCCACAGGGGCCGAAGCTTTCTTT; CDR3aa: CASSLGPTGAEAFF
d_gene: .; v_gene: TRBV14; abundance: once; j_gene: TRBJ1-2; CDR3nt: TGTGCCAGCAGCCAAGGCGGGCAGGGGTACGGCTACACCTTC; CDR3aa: CASSQGGQGYGYTF
d_gene: TRBD1; v_gene: TRBV6-2/TRBV6-3; abundance: .; j_gene: TRBJ1-1; CDR3nt: TGTGCCAGCAGTTACTCGTTGGAAACAGGGGTAGTGAACACTGAAGCTTTCTTT; CDR3aa: CASSYSLETGVVNTEAFF
d_gene: .; v_gene: TRBV11-2; abundance: .; j_gene: TRBJ2-3; CDR3nt: TGTGCCAGCAGCCCCCGTAGCGGTAACACAGATACGCAGTATTTT; CDR3aa: CASSPRSGNTDTQYF
d_gene: TRBD2; v_gene: TRBV6-4; abundance: .; j_gene: TRBJ2-7; CDR3nt: TGTGCCAGCAGCCAGGTAGCGGGGAGCTCCTACGAGCAGTACTTC; CDR3aa: CASSQVAGSSYEQYF
d_gene: .; v_gene: TRBV4-1; abundance: .; j_gene: TRBJ2-5; CDR3nt: TGCGCCAGCAGCCAAATCGGGACAAAAGAGACCCAGTACTTC; CDR3aa: CASSQIGTKETQYF
d_gene: .; v_gene: TRBV7-9; abundance: .; j_gene: TRBJ2-7; CDR3nt: TGTGCCAGCAGCCCGACAGACTACGAGCAGTACTTC; CDR3aa: CASSPTDYEQYF
d_gene: .; v_gene: TRBV11-2; abundance: .; j_gene: TRBJ1-2; CDR3nt: TGTGCCAGCAGCTTACATGAGACCGCGGGGACCTTC; CDR3aa: CASSLHETAGTF
d_gene: .; v_gene: TRBV10-3; abundance: .; j_gene: TRBJ2-7; CDR3nt: TGTGCCATCAGTGAGTCGAGAGAGGGCTACGAGCAGTACTTC; CDR3aa: CAISESREGYEQYF
d_gene: .; v_gene: TRBV7-9; abundance: .; j_gene: TRBJ2-7; CDR3nt: TGTGCCAGCAGCTTCGGGAGATACGAGCAGTACTTC; CDR3aa: CASSFGRYEQYF
d_gene: .; v_gene: TRBV12-3/TRBV12-4; abundance: .; j_gene: TRBJ2-7; CDR3nt: TGTGCCAGCACCAGGCAGGGGCCCTACGAGCAGTACTTC; CDR3aa: CASTRQGPYEQYF
d_gene: .; v_gene: TRBV5-1; abundance: .; j_gene: TRBJ2-7; CDR3nt: TGCGCCAGCAGCCCGGACCGGGACTCCCTTGGCGAGCAGTACTTC; CDR3aa: CASSPDRDSLGEQYF
d_gene: .; v_gene: TRBV5-1; abundance: .; j_gene: TRBJ1-4; CDR3nt: TGCGCCAGCAGCGAGAGTCCTGCAACTAATGAAAAACTGTTTTTT; CDR3aa: CASSESPATNEKLFF
d_gene: TRBD2; v_gene: TRBV5-1; abundance: .; j_gene: TRBJ2-1; CDR3nt: TGCGCCAGCAGCACGGGACTAGCGGGCTTTGACAATGAGCAGTTCTTC; CDR3aa: CASSTGLAGFDNEQFF
d_gene: .; v_gene: TRBV20-1; abundance: .; j_gene: TRBJ2-1; CDR3nt: TGCAGTGCTAGTGACGCTGGAGCTACTAGCAGCCAGCAGTTCTTC; CDR3aa: CSASDAGATSSQQFF